These T cell receptor beta chains were read from a single sample in a study of blood T cells in healthy people across ages. TCRdb called the 5' RACE reads again in MiXCR, with one record for every CDR3 protein. The data hold some 880,000 distinct CDR3 sequences, with around 36% observed a single time. Input material: blood. Receptors were obtained from a man aged 18 to 29 in good health. The CDR3 runs from the conserved cysteine through the conserved F or W. The D gene is left open where the match is weak. Part of the rows lack a size; the others show once, few, many or a class for expanded clones.

cdr3_aa,cdr3_nt,j_call,v_call,clone_size,d_call
CASSPPVVYGTDLYEQYF,TGTGCCAGCTCACCACCGGTGGTTTATGGGACAGATCTCTACGAGCAGTACTTC,TRBJ2-7,TRBV18,many,TRBD1
CASRARQGLAKNIQYF,TGTGCCAGCAGAGCGAGACAGGGCTTAGCCAAAAACATTCAGTACTTC,TRBJ2-4,TRBV28,-,TRBD1
CASNAGPSMNTEASF,TGTGCCAGCAATGCGGGGCCCAGCATGAACACTGAAGCTTCCTTT,TRBJ1-1,TRBV7-9,-,-
CASSGETSSYNEQFF,TGTGCCAGCAGTGGAGAGACTAGCTCGTACAATGAGCAGTTCTTC,TRBJ2-1,TRBV12-3/TRBV12-4,many,TRBD2
CASSVRTYEQYF,TGTGCCAGCAGTGTCAGGACCTACGAGCAGTACTTC,TRBJ2-7,TRBV25-1,-,-
CASRSSGVRGYTF,TGTGCCAGCAGGTCCTCAGGGGTGAGGGGCTACACCTTC,TRBJ1-2,TRBV28,-,-
CASSLWPGAAYNEQFF,TGTGCCAGCAGCTTATGGCCGGGGGCCGCCTACAATGAGCAGTTCTTC,TRBJ2-1,TRBV7-3,few,-
CASRPPGQYNEKLFF,TGTGCCAGCAGGCCCCCGGGACAGTATAATGAAAAACTGTTTTTT,TRBJ1-4,TRBV6-6,-,TRBD1
CASSQNKEPIGYTF,TGCGCCAGCAGCCAAAACAAGGAGCCTATTGGCTACACCTTC,TRBJ1-2,TRBV4-1,few,-
CASTMPNQPQHF,TGTGCCAGCACAATGCCGAATCAGCCCCAGCATTTT,TRBJ1-5,TRBV7-2,-,-
CASSWSGGRQPQHF,TGTGCCAGCAGTTGGAGCGGGGGCAGACAGCCCCAGCATTTT,TRBJ1-5,TRBV6-2/TRBV6-3,few,-
CSARRDRTNNEQFF,TGCAGTGCAAGACGGGACAGGACGAACAATGAGCAGTTCTTC,TRBJ2-1,TRBV20-1,few,TRBD1
CASSQELAEYNEQFF,TGTGCCAGCAGCCAAGAACTAGCGGAATACAATGAGCAGTTCTTC,TRBJ2-1,TRBV3-1,-,TRBD2
CAGSFGGRGNQPQHF,TGTGCCGGCAGCTTTGGCGGGCGCGGCAATCAGCCCCAGCATTTT,TRBJ1-5,TRBV5-6,once,-
CASSFDGLVLEQFF,TGTGCCAGCAGCTTTGACGGACTAGTTTTGGAGCAGTTCTTC,TRBJ2-1,TRBV7-9,many,TRBD2
CASDTGLGRPDYGYTF,TGTGCCAGCGATACAGGCTTAGGACGGCCGGATTATGGCTACACCTTC,TRBJ1-2,TRBV5-5,-,-
CASGTGGNAGKNIQYF,TGTGCCAGCGGGACAGGGGGGAATGCCGGCAAAAACATTCAGTACTTC,TRBJ2-4,TRBV10-3,-,TRBD1
CATRQSYEQYF,TGTGCCACCCGACAGTCCTACGAGCAGTACTTC,TRBJ2-7,TRBV10-3,-,-
CASSSPSDYNEQFF,TGTGCCAGCAGTTCCCCCTCGGACTACAATGAGCAGTTCTTC,TRBJ2-1,TRBV12-3/TRBV12-4,few,-
CASRDSWKDTEAFF,TGTGCCAGCAGGGACAGTTGGAAGGACACTGAAGCTTTCTTT,TRBJ1-1,TRBV6-2/TRBV6-3,few,-
CASSLSSGVEMTQYF,TGTGCCAGCAGCTTGTCTAGCGGGGTGGAGATGACCCAGTACTTC,TRBJ2-5,TRBV7-2,few,TRBD2
CASSLGQGASIYNEQFF,TGTGCCAGCAGCTTAGGACAGGGGGCCTCAATATACAATGAGCAGTTCTTC,TRBJ2-1,TRBV11-2,-,TRBD1
CASSPGGPEQFF,TGTGCCAGCAGCCCCGGCGGGCCTGAGCAGTTCTTC,TRBJ2-1,TRBV7-9,-,-
CASGQVPVSTEAFF,TGCGCCAGCGGCCAAGTACCAGTCAGCACTGAAGCTTTCTTT,TRBJ1-1,TRBV4-3,-,-
CASSLGTGFYEQYF,TGTGCCAGCAGTTTGGGGACAGGATTCTACGAGCAGTACTTC,TRBJ2-7,TRBV12-3/TRBV12-4,many,TRBD1
CSADWRRSPSTDTQYF,TGCAGTGCCGACTGGCGGCGGAGCCCTAGCACAGATACGCAGTATTTT,TRBJ2-3,TRBV20-1,-,-
CSVDNRVRIMSNQPQHF,TGCAGCGTTGATAACCGGGTGAGGATAATGAGCAATCAGCCCCAGCATTTT,TRBJ1-5,TRBV29-1,-,-
CASSLQRGGETQYF,TGTGCCAGCAGCTTACAGCGGGGGGGAGAGACCCAGTACTTC,TRBJ2-5,TRBV7-2,-,TRBD2
CSARDDRGYTEAFF,TGCAGTGCTAGAGATGACAGGGGATACACTGAAGCTTTCTTT,TRBJ1-1,TRBV20-1,few,TRBD1
CASSSRQGPGELFF,TGCGCCAGCAGCTCGCGACAGGGTCCCGGGGAGCTGTTTTTT,TRBJ2-2,TRBV5-1,few,TRBD1
CASSPPGVKQPQHF,TGTGCCAGCAGTCCCCCAGGGGTAAAGCAGCCCCAGCATTTT,TRBJ1-5,TRBV28,-,-
CATSSGLRDTEAFF,TGTGCCACCAGTTCTGGGCTGAGGGACACTGAAGCTTTCTTT,TRBJ1-1,TRBV15,once,-
CASSPETTGEQFF,TGCGCCAGCAGCCCTGAGACGACTGGTGAGCAGTTCTTC,TRBJ2-1,TRBV5-1,-,-
CASSSSGQGFYNEQFF,TGTGCCAGCAGCTCGTCGGGACAGGGTTTTTACAATGAGCAGTTCTTC,TRBJ2-1,TRBV7-2,few,TRBD1
CSEAARAVLAKNIQYF,TGCAGCGAGGCCGCCCGGGCAGTCCTAGCCAAAAACATTCAGTACTTC,TRBJ2-4,TRBV29-1,few,-
CASRQEILGNQPQHF,TGTGCCAGCAGACAGGAGATCTTAGGCAATCAGCCCCAGCATTTT,TRBJ1-5,TRBV2,-,-
CASSLAGMGGIDEQYF,TGCGCCAGCAGCTTGGCGGGGATGGGGGGTATTGACGAGCAGTACTTC,TRBJ2-7,TRBV5-1,few,-
CAISEGQQETQYF,TGTGCCATCAGTGAGGGACAGCAAGAGACCCAGTACTTC,TRBJ2-5,TRBV10-3,many,-
CASSLRQITGELFF,TGTGCCAGCAGCCTACGACAGATCACCGGGGAGCTGTTTTTT,TRBJ2-2,TRBV7-2,few,-
CAWSAVGAGTDMQYF,TGTGCCTGGAGTGCCGTCGGGGCAGGCACAGATATGCAGTATTTT,TRBJ2-3,TRBV30,once,-
CASSEGEGRAYEQYF,TGTGCCAGCAGTGAAGGCGAGGGCAGGGCCTACGAGCAGTACTTC,TRBJ2-7,TRBV6-1,many,-
CASSSPGGYNEQYF,TGTGCCAGCAGTTCCCCGGGGGGGTACAATGAGCAGTACTTC,TRBJ2-7,TRBV12-3/TRBV12-4,-,TRBD2
CSAPGTVGNYGYTF,TGCAGTGCCCCAGGGACGGTGGGAAACTATGGCTACACCTTC,TRBJ1-2,TRBV20-1,-,-
CASSPTGQGISEAFF,TGTGCCAGCAGCCCAACGGGACAGGGGATTTCTGAAGCTTTCTTT,TRBJ1-1,TRBV9,few,TRBD1
CASMGYDGQFF,TGTGCCAGCATGGGGTACGATGGGCAGTTCTTC,TRBJ2-1,TRBV2,-,-
CASSLSPGQGRFANSPLHF,TGCGCCAGCAGCTTATCCCCGGGACAGGGGCGTTTCGCTAATTCACCCCTCCACTTT,TRBJ1-6,TRBV5-1,-,TRBD1
CASSLGQYRSGANVLTF,TGCGCCAGCAGCCTCGGACAATACCGCTCTGGGGCCAACGTCCTGACTTTC,TRBJ2-6,TRBV4-3,few,-
CSVEEGQGLYNEQFF,TGCAGCGTTGAGGAAGGACAGGGCCTATACAATGAGCAGTTCTTC,TRBJ2-1,TRBV29-1,-,TRBD1
CATSRSRDRYNSPLHF,TGTGCCACCAGCAGATCCCGGGACAGATATAATTCACCCCTCCACTTT,TRBJ1-6,TRBV15,few,TRBD1
CAIGRTGEATEAFF,TGTGCCATCGGTCGGACAGGGGAGGCCACTGAAGCTTTCTTT,TRBJ1-1,TRBV10-3,-,TRBD1
CSARDQGGELFF,TGCAGTGCTAGAGATCAGGGCGGGGAGCTGTTTTTT,TRBJ2-2,TRBV20-1,few,-
CASSVAWQYNEQFF,TGTGCCAGCAGCGTAGCGTGGCAATACAATGAGCAGTTCTTC,TRBJ2-1,TRBV9,-,-
CASSSGQGIISDGYTF,TGTGCCAGCAGCTCGGGACAGGGGATAATTTCGGATGGCTACACCTTC,TRBJ1-2,TRBV11-2,-,TRBD1
CASSVQGFYEQYF,TGTGCCAGCAGTGTCCAGGGTTTCTACGAGCAGTACTTC,TRBJ2-7,TRBV28,few,-
CASSVAPGPDTQYF,TGTGCCAGCAGCGTAGCTCCTGGGCCAGATACGCAGTATTTT,TRBJ2-3,TRBV9,-,-